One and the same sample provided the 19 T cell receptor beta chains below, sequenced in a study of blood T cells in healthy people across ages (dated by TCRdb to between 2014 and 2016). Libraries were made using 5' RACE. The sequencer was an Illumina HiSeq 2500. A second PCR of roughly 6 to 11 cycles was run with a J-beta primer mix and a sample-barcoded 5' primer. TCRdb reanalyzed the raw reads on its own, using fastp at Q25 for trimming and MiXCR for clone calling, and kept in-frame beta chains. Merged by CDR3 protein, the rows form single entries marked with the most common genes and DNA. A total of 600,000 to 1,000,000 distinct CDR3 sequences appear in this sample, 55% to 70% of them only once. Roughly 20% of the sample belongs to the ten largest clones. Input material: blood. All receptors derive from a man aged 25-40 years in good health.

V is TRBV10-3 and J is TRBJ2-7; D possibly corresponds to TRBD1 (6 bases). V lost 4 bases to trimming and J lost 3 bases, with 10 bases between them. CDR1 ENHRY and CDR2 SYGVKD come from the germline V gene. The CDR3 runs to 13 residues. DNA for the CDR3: TGTGCCATCAGTGCCATACAGGGCTACGAGCAGTACTTC. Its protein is CAISAIQGYEQYF.

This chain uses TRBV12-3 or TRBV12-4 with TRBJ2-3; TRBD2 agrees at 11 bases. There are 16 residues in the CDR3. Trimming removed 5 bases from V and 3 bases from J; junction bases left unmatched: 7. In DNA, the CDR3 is TGTGCCAGCAGTGGGACTAGCGGCCCCGGAACAGATACGCAGTATTTT. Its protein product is CASSGTSGPGTDTQYF.

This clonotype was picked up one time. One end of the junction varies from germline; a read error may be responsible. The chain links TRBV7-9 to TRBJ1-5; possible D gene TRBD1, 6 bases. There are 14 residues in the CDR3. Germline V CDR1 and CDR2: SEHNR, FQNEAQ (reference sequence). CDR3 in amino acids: CTSSPGVGNQPQHF. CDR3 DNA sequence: TGTACCAGCAGCCCAGGGGTTGGCAATCAGCCCCAGCATTTT.

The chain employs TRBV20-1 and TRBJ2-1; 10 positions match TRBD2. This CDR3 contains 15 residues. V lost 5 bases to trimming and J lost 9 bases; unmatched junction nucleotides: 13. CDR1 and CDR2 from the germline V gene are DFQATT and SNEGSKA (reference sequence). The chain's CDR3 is CSAYPPLAGVGEQFF. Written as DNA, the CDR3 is TGCAGTGCTTACCCCCCGCTAGCGGGAGTTGGTGAGCAGTTCTTC.

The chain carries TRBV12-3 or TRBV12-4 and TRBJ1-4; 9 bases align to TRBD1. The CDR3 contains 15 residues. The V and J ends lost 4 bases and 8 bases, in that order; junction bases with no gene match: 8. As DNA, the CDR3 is TGTGCCAGCAGTTCCGGACAGGGGACTAGAGAAAAACTGTTTTTT. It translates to CASSSGQGTREKLFF.

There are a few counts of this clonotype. The CDR3 loop is CASSWRGGNQETQYF. The DNA for the CDR3 is TGTGCCAGCAGTTGGAGGGGGGGGAACCAAGAGACCCAGTACTTC. The chain carries TRBV27 and TRBJ2-5; the D gene is possibly TRBD2 (7 bases). V lost 4 bases to trimming and J lost 0 bases, with 12 bases between them. The CDR3 sequence is 15 residues long. Germline values: CDR1 MNHEY, CDR2 SMNVEV (reference sequence).

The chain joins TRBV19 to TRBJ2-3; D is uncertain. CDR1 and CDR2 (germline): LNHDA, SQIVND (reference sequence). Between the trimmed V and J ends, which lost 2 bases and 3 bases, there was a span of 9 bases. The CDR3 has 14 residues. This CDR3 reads CASSIPRVTDTQYF. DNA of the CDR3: TGTGCCAGTAGTATACCCCGCGTTACAGATACGCAGTATTTT. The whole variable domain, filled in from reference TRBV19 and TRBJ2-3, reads DGGITQSPKYLFRKEGQNVTLSCEQNLNHDAMYWYRQDPGQGLRLIYYSQIVNDFQKGDIAEGYSVSREKKESFPLTVTSAQKNPTAFYLCASSIPRVTDTQYFGPGTRLTVL.

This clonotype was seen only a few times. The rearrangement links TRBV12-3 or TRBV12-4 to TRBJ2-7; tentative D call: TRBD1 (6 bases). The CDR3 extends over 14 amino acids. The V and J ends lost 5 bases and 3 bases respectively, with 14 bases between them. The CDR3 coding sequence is TGTGCCAGCAGTCGTACAGGGCAGGTCTACGAGCAGTACTTC. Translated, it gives CASSRTGQVYEQYF.

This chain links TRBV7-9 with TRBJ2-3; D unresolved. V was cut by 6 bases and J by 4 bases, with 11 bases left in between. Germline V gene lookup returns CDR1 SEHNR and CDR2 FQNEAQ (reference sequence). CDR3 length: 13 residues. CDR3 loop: CASSVADADTQYF. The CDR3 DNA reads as TGTGCCAGCAGTGTTGCAGACGCAGATACGCAGTATTTT.

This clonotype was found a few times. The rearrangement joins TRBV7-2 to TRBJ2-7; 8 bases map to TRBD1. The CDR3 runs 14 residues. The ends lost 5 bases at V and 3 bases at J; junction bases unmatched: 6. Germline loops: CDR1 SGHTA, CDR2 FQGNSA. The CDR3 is CASSIGTGIYEQYF. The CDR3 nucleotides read TGTGCCAGCAGCATCGGGACAGGTATCTACGAGCAGTACTTC.

The CDR3 nucleotides read TGTGCCAGCTCAGACCTGGATCCCCAAAATTCACCCCTCCACTTT. Its protein product is CASSDLDPQNSPLHF. V and J are TRBV6-6 and TRBJ1-6; no firm D call. Between the trimmed V and J ends, which lost 8 bases and 7 bases, there was a span of 18 bases. The germline gives CDR1 MNHNY, CDR2 SVGAGI (reference sequence). The length of the CDR3 is 15 residues.

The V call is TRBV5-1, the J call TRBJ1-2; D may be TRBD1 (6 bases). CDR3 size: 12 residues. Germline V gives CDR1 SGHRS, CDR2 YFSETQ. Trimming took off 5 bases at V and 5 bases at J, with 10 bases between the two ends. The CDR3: CASRTGTYGYTF. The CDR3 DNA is TGCGCCAGCAGAACAGGGACGTATGGCTACACCTTC. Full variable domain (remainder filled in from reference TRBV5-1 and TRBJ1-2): KAGVTQTPRYLIKTRGQQVTLSCSPISGHRSVSWYQQTPGQGLQFLFEYFSETQRNKGNFPGRFSGRQFSNSRSEMNVSTLELGDSALYLCASRTGTYGYTFGSGTRLTVV.

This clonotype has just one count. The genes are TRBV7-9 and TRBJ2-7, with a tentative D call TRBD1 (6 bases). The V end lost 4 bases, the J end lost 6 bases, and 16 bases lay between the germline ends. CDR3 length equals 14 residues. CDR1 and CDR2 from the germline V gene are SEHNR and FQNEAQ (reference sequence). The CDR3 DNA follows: TGTGCCAGCAGCTCGACAGGTCCGGGCGGCGAGCAGTACTTC. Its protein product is CASSSTGPGGEQYF.

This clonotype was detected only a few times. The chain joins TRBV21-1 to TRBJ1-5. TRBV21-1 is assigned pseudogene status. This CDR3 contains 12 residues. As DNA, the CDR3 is TGTGCCAGCAAACCCAGCAATCAGCCCCAGCATTTT. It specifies CASKPSNQPQHF.

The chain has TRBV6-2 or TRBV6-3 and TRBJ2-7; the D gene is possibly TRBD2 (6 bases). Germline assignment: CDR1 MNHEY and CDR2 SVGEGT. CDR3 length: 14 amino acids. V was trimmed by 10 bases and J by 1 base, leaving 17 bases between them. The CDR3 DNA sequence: TGTGCCACCCGAGAGTCCGGGAGATCCTACGAGCAGTACTTC. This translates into CATRESGRSYEQYF.

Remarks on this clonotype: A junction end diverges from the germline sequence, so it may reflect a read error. CDR3 coding DNA: TGTGCCAGCAACCAAGTTAGTCTGAGGGGATTGTACAATGAGCAGTTCTTC. This gives the protein CASNQVSLRGLYNEQFF. V and J are TRBV4-2 and TRBJ2-1; D may be TRBD1 or TRBD2 (5 bases each). The V gene's germline CDR1 is LGHNA and CDR2 YNFKEQ. The CDR3 sequence is 17 residues long.

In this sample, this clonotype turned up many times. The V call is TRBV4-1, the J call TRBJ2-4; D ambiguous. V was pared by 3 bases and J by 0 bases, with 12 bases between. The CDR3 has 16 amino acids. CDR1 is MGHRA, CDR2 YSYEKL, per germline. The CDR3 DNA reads TGCGCCAGCAGCCATGGGTTGGGTTCAGCCAAAAACATTCAGTACTTC. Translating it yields CASSHGLGSAKNIQYF.

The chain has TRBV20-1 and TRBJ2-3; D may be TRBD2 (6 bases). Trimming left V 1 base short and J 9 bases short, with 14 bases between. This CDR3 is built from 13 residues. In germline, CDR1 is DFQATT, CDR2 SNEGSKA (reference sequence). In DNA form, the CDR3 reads TGCAGTGCTAGAGTGACCGGGAGTTGGACGCAGTATTTT. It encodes CSARVTGSWTQYF.

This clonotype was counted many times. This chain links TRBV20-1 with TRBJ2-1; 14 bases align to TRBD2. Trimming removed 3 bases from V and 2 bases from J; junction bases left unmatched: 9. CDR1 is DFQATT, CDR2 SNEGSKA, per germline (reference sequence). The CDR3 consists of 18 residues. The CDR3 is CSASNLRLAGGPYNEQFF. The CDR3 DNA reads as TGCAGTGCTAGTAATCTCCGACTAGCGGGAGGGCCCTACAATGAGCAGTTCTTC.